Listed below are T cell receptor beta chains from one sample, sequenced in a study of cytomegalovirus exposure and HLA in healthy donors. Sequenced by immunoSEQ multiplex PCR; TCRdb stores in-frame clones only, minus some. The sample carries 90,000 to 150,000 clones, about nine tenths recorded once. The sequenced sample was PBMCs. All receptors come from a man aged 18 to 35 in good health and CMV-seronegative. Each CDR3 is given with its conserved first and last residue. D genes are given only for firm matches. Clone size is stated in some rows and not others, as once, few, many or a class when expanded.

D gene,clone size,J gene,V gene,CDR3 DNA,CDR3 protein
-,-,TRBJ1-5,TRBV28,TGTGCCAGCAGTTTGGAAGGGGGTCTGAATCAGCCCCAGCATTTT,CASSLEGGLNQPQHF
TRBD1,-,TRBJ2-7,TRBV4-1,TGCGCCAGCAGCCTCGGGACAGGGGCTAAGGGCGAGCAGTACTTC,CASSLGTGAKGEQYF
TRBD1,once,TRBJ2-7,TRBV29-1,TGCAGCGCAAGGACAGGGACCTACGAGCAGTACTTC,CSARTGTYEQYF
TRBD1,-,TRBJ1-1,TRBV10-1,TGCGCCAGCAGTCCGGGACAGGGGTTAAACACTGAAGCTTTCTTT,CASSPGQGLNTEAFF
TRBD2,-,TRBJ2-7,TRBV4-1,TGCGCCAGCAGCCAAACCGGGACTAGTTCCTACGAGCAGTACTTC,CASSQTGTSSYEQYF
-,-,TRBJ2-2,TRBV7-9,TGTGCCAGCAGCTTAGCGTTAGACGGGGAGCTGTTTTTT,CASSLALDGELFF
TRBD1,few,TRBJ1-2,TRBV29-1,TGCAGCGTGCTCCCGACAGGGGCGACCGGTGGCTACACCTTC,CSVLPTGATGGYTF
-,-,TRBJ1-1,TRBV4-3,TGCGCCAGCAGCCCGGGACATTTGAACACTGAAGCTTTCTTT,CASSPGHLNTEAFF
-,-,TRBJ1-2,TRBV7-9,TGTGCCAGCAGCTTAGGGGCTGATACCTATTTGAGAGGCTACACCTTC,CASSLGADTYLRGYTF
-,-,TRBJ1-1,TRBV11-2,TGTGCCAGCAGCTTGGGGAGGGGAGGCGACAGGACCACTGAAGCTTTCTTT,CASSLGRGGDRTTEAFF
TRBD1,-,TRBJ2-7,TRBV13,TGTGCCAGCAGCGACTCCGGGACAGAAAGCTCCTACGAGCAGTACTTC,CASSDSGTESSYEQYF
-,-,TRBJ2-7,TRBV7-6,TGTGCCAGCAGCTTAGCCCCCTGGCAGGCCAGGGACGAGCAGTACTTC,CASSLAPWQARDEQYF
-,-,TRBJ1-3,TRBV13,TGTGCCAGCAGCTTAGGGTGGGGCATTGGAAACACCATATATTTT,CASSLGWGIGNTIYF
-,-,TRBJ2-1,TRBV6-4,TGTGCCAGCAGTTCTAGCTCCTACAATGAGCAGTTCTTC,CASSSSSYNEQFF
TRBD1,-,TRBJ2-7,TRBV4-3,TGCGCCAGCAGCCAAACAAAAAACCGGGACAGGGACTACGAGCAGTACTTC,CASSQTKNRDRDYEQYF
-,-,TRBJ2-2,TRBV2,TGTGCCAGTGGACAGCCCCCACCGGGGACGCAGCTGTTTTTT,CASGQPPPGTQLFF
-,-,TRBJ2-7,TRBV10-2,TGCGCCAGCAGTGATTTAACCTACGAGCAGTACTTC,CASSDLTYEQYF
-,-,TRBJ1-1,TRBV6-1,TGTGCCAGCAGTACGGTAACCAACACTGAAGCTTTCTTT,CASSTVTNTEAFF
TRBD1,-,TRBJ2-2,TRBV7-9,TGTGCCAGCAGCTTTGTGACAGGGATTACCGGGGAGCTGTTTTTT,CASSFVTGITGELFF
-,-,TRBJ1-1,TRBV15,TGTGCCACCAGCAGACAAACAGGCCTGCGGACTGAAGCTTTCTTT,CATSRQTGLRTEAFF
-,-,TRBJ2-2,TRBV18,TGTGCCAGCTCACCACTGGACGGGATCACCGGGGAGCTGTTTTTT,CASSPLDGITGELFF
TRBD1,-,TRBJ1-5,TRBV27,TGTGCCAGCGGACACAGGGGGGCGGAGCCCCAGCATTTT,CASGHRGAEPQHF
-,once,TRBJ2-7,TRBV4-3,TGCGCCAGCAGCCAAGATAGCGCCCAGAGTCCCTACGAGCAGTACTTC,CASSQDSAQSPYEQYF
TRBD1,-,TRBJ1-1,TRBV18,TGTGCCAGCTCACCACTGGACCCCCTGGACAGGGGTACTGAAGCTTTCTTT,CASSPLDPLDRGTEAFF
-,-,TRBJ2-3,TRBV4-3,TGCGCCAGCAGCCAAGATTCATCCAGGCCGACGCAGTATTTT,CASSQDSSRPTQYF
TRBD1,-,TRBJ2-7,TRBV7-8,TGTGCCAGCAGTTACGCGACCGGGCAGGGGGCTATGTACGAGCAGTACTTC,CASSYATGQGAMYEQYF
-,-,TRBJ2-7,TRBV21-1,TGTGCCAGCAGCGAGGAGAAGGTGAAGGCGTCCTACGAGCAGTACTTC,CASSEEKVKASYEQYF
TRBD1,-,TRBJ1-2,TRBV18,TGTGCCAGCTCACCTCGACAGGGGGCGTTGGGCTACACCTTC,CASSPRQGALGYTF
-,-,TRBJ1-1,TRBV11-2,TGTGCCAGCAGCCTACTAAGAAACACTGAAGCTTTCTTT,CASSLLRNTEAFF